The 8 T cell receptor beta chains below all came from one sample that was sequenced in a study of T cells in Graves' hyperthyroidism and ophthalmopathy. Researchers amplified the TCR beta CDR3 regions from RNA transcripts. TCR CDR3 underwent first-round RT-PCR with the HTBI primer set. Via MiXCR, TCRdb re-called the multiplex PCR reads, giving one row per CDR3 protein. The sample carries hundreds of thousands of distinct CDR3 sequences, 15% to 18% recorded once. Input material: blood. The receptors were gathered from a woman in her late teens or twenties with Graves' hyperthyroidism.

This clonotype turned up a few times. The CDR3 DNA reads as TGTGCCAGCAGTTACTCGGGGCTAGGGGGTGGCTACACCTTC. It translates to CASSYSGLGGGYTF. The V and J genes are TRBV6-6 and TRBJ1-2; D may be TRBD1 (6 bases). The length of the CDR3 is 14 residues. Germline CDR1 MNHNY, CDR2 SVGAGI (reference sequence). Trimming removed 0 bases from V and 7 bases from J, with 12 bases in between.

This clonotype was seen ten or more times. The chain recombines TRBV20-1 with TRBJ2-3; 9 nucleotides line up with TRBD2. The CDR3 has 14 amino acids. Germline V gene lookup returns CDR1 DFQATT and CDR2 SNEGSKA (reference sequence). Losses at the gene ends were 1 base for V and 3 bases for J; bases not matched to a gene: 2. The CDR3 sequence: CSARGSGGTDTQYF. The DNA for the CDR3 is TGCAGTGCTAGAGGTAGCGGGGGAACAGATACGCAGTATTTT.

This clonotype occurred a few times. The genes are TRBV7-9 and TRBJ1-2; TRBD1 is a possible D gene (5 bases). Germline V gives CDR1 SEHNR, CDR2 FQNEAQ (reference sequence). CDR3 length equals 17 residues. The V end lost 5 bases, the J end lost 4 bases, and 23 bases lay between the germline ends. For the CDR3, the DNA is TGTGCCAGCAGCCCGTTACCCGGGACTACCCAGGCCTATGGCTACACCTTC. It codes for CASSPLPGTTQAYGYTF.

The V gene is TRBV7-3, the J gene TRBJ1-2, with 7 positions matching TRBD1. V shed 5 bases, J shed 7 bases, and the junction held 7 bases outside the gene matches. The CDR3 runs 13 residues. Germline CDR1 and CDR2: SGHTA and FQGTGA. This chain's CDR3 is CASSARQGLGYTF. CDR3 bases: TGTGCCAGCAGCGCACGACAGGGACTTGGCTACACCTTC.

In its sample, this clonotype was seen many times. The V gene is TRBV29-1, the J gene TRBJ1-1; 8 bases match TRBD1. This CDR3 contains 17 residues. Per the germline V gene, CDR1 is SQVTM and CDR2 is ANQGSEA. V trimming: 3 bases; J trimming: 0 bases; junction bases outside the gene matches: 12. CDR3 bases: TGCAGCGTTGACTACTTACATCTGACAGGGGTGAACACTGAAGCTTTCTTT. Protein product: CSVDYLHLTGVNTEAFF.

The sample holds many counts of this clonotype. This chain links TRBV10-3 with TRBJ1-5, with 8 bases identical to TRBD1. This CDR3 has 14 amino acids. Trimming removed 2 bases from V and 5 bases from J; junction bases left unmatched: 2. Germline V gene sequence: CDR1 ENHRY, CDR2 SYGVKD. CDR3: CAISEDRGHQPQHF. The CDR3, as DNA: TGTGCCATCAGTGAGGACAGGGGTCATCAGCCCCAGCATTTT.

Points on this clonotype: One end of the junction varies from germline; a read error may be responsible. The chain carries TRBV2 and TRBJ1-6; D might be TRBD1 (5 bases). Germline V gives CDR1 SNHLY, CDR2 FYNNEI. The CDR3 spans 15 residues. The CDR3: CAGSATTVGNSPLHF. CDR3 sequence (DNA): TGTGCCGGCAGTGCGACGACAGTGGGGAATTCACCCCTCCACTTT.

This clonotype was seen repeatedly, ten times or more. J is TRBJ2-7 and V is TRBV12-3 or TRBV12-4; 9 bases align to TRBD1. V was clipped by 6 bases and J by 3 bases; unmatched bases: 21. The CDR3 covers 19 residues. CDR3 protein: CASRKTGGRTLGKRYEQYF. The CDR3 coding sequence is TGTGCCAGCAGAAAGACAGGGGGAAGAACTTTGGGAAAACGCTACGAGCAGTACTTC.